This TCR beta chain was retrieved from a study of cytomegalovirus exposure and HLA in healthy donors. Study-wide results and limits: A later analysis found most CMV-associated TCR beta chains apparently HLA-restricted.

PCR was performed using 60 Vbeta and 13 Jbeta primers. The protocol was immunoSEQ multiplex PCR, while the TCRdb copy is restricted to in-frame clones and leaves out a portion. The table lists approximately 100,000 clones, 50% to 80% of them singletons. As to this clone: Its antigen is not known.

The TCR was taken from a man aged 25-45 years in good health and CMV-seronegative. Specimen: PBMCs.

The CDR3 sequence is CASSLDGESTF. The CDR3 bases are TGTGCCAGCAGCTTGGACGGAGAGTCCACCTTC. The V call is TRBV5-6, the J call TRBJ1-2; D unresolved. Trimming cost V 0 bases and J 13 bases, with 10 bases left between them. The CDR3 has 11 amino acids. Germline CDR1 is SGHDT and CDR2 is YYEEEE.